Sequencing of this TCR beta chain was carried out in a study of T cells in Graves' hyperthyroidism and ophthalmopathy. Amplification yielded TCR beta CDR3 regions, with RNA transcripts as the source. TCR CDR3 underwent first-round RT-PCR with the HTBI primer set. TCRdb independently ran MiXCR on the multiplex PCR reads; one entry per CDR3 protein. There are over 350,000 distinct CDR3 sequences in the sample; roughly 14% occur only once, and about 13% lies in the top ten. The V gene's germline CDR1 is DFQATT and CDR2 SNEGSKA (reference sequence). V lost 8 bases and J lost 6, with 9 bases in between. The CDR3 is made up of 10 amino acids. The sample holds many counts of this clonotype.

The sequence derives from a man younger than 35 with Graves' ophthalmopathy. The V call is TRBV20-1, the J call TRBJ2-3; no clear D. What was sequenced was blood. The CDR3 loop reads CSCYGDTQYF. In DNA form, the CDR3 reads TGCAGTTGCTATGGGGATACGCAGTATTTT.